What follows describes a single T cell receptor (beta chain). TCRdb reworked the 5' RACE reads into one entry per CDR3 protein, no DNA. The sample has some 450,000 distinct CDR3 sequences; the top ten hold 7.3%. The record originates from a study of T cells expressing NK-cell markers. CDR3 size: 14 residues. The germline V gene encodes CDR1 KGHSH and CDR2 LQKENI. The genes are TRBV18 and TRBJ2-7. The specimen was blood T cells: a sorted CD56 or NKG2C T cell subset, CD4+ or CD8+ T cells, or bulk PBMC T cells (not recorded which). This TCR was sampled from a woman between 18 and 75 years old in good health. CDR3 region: CASSPAESERRQYF.